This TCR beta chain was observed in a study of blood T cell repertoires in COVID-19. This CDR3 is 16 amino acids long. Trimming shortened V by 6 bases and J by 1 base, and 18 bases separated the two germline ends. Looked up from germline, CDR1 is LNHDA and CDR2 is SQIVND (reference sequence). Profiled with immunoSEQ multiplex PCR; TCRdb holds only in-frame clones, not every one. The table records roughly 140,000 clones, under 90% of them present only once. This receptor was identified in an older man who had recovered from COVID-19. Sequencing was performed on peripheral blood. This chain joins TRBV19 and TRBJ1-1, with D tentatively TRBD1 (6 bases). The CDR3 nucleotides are TGTGCCAGTAGCAGGCGGCTAACAGGGCCGAACACTGAAGCTTTCTTT. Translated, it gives CASSRRLTGPNTEAFF. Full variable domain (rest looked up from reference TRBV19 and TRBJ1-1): DGGITQSPKYLFRKEGQNVTLSCEQNLNHDAMYWYRQDPGQGLRLIYYSQIVNDFQKGDIAEGYSVSREKKESFPLTVTSAQKNPTAFYLCASSRRLTGPNTEAFFGQGTRLTVV.